Below are 21 T cell receptor beta chains sequenced from a single sample in a study of identical twins. Via MiXCR, TCRdb re-called the 5' RACE reads, giving one row per CDR3 protein. The repertoire holds under 300,000 distinct CDR3 sequences, with roughly 13% as singletons. Sequencing used memory (CD45RO+) T cells sorted from blood. All receptors come from a woman in her late teens or twenties in good health.

Ten or more counts support this clonotype. The chain carries TRBV11-3 and TRBJ2-2; the D is unclear. CDR1 is SGHNT, CDR2 YENEEA, per germline. V was clipped by 1 base and J by 0 bases, with 12 bases between them. The CDR3 contains 17 residues. CDR3 bases: TGTGCCAGCAGCTTAGCTTCCGGACGATCGAACACCGGGGAGCTGTTTTTT. Amino acid sequence: CASSLASGRSNTGELFF.

The chain recombines TRBV9 with TRBJ2-7; 7 bases map to TRBD2. The CDR3 contains 13 residues. V trimming: 4 bases; J trimming: 6 bases; junction bases outside the gene matches: 7. CDR1 SGDLS and CDR2 YYNGEE come from the germline V gene. For the CDR3, the DNA is TGTGCCAGCAGCTTTTATTGGGGGGGCGAGCAGTACTTC. Its protein product is CASSFYWGGEQYF.

This clonotype was detected many times. CDR3 sequence reads: CASSSPGSGNTIYF. For the CDR3, the DNA is TGTGCCAGCAGCTCACCAGGCTCTGGAAACACCATATATTTT. This rearrangement joins TRBV7-9 to TRBJ1-3; D ambiguous. The CDR3 runs 14 residues. V lost 4 bases and J 0 bases, leaving 7 bases between the germline ends. Germline loops: CDR1 SEHNR, CDR2 FQNEAQ (reference sequence).

Points on this clonotype: The CDR3 carries no conserved terminal phenylalanine or tryptophan, so it likely arises from a read error. The chain couples TRBV5-1 to TRBJ2-3, with TRBD1 as a possible D gene (5 bases). This CDR3 has 16 residues. Germline assignment: CDR1 SGHRS and CDR2 YFSETQ. V was pared by 1 base and J by 3 bases, with 15 bases between. The CDR3 protein is CASSLYRQGRTDTQYS. The DNA for the CDR3 is TGCGCCAGCAGCTTGTATCGGCAGGGTAGGACAGATACGCAGTATTCT.

This clonotype was found a few times. V gene TRBV6-4 combines with J gene TRBJ2-1; TRBD1 is a possible D gene (6 bases). Germline CDR1 reads MRHNA; CDR2 reads SNTAGT. The CDR3 is 13 amino acids. Trimming pared 2 bases from V and 7 bases from J, leaving 9 bases between. Written as DNA, the CDR3 is TGTGCCAGCAGTGACGGCCAGGGGAATGAGCAGTTCTTC. This translates into CASSDGQGNEQFF.

This sequence joins TRBV12-3 or TRBV12-4 and TRBJ1-5, with D uncertain. V dropped 2 bases and J dropped 3 bases, with 11 bases sitting between them. The CDR3 contains 15 residues. The CDR3 DNA reads as TGTGCCAGCAGTTTAAATCCAAATCTCAATCAGCCCCAGCATTTT. Translation: CASSLNPNLNQPQHF.

The V gene is TRBV7-6, the J gene TRBJ2-6; a weak D match, TRBD1 (6 bases). V gave up 2 bases and J gave up 2 bases, with 10 bases separating them. The length of the CDR3 is 16 residues. Germline lookup yields CDR1 SGHVS and CDR2 FNYEAQ. CDR3 in amino acids: CASSLLGATGANVLTF. CDR3 nucleotide sequence: TGTGCCAGCAGCTTACTGGGGGCGACTGGGGCCAACGTCCTGACTTTC. Together with reference TRBV7-6 and TRBJ2-6, the CDR3 gives the full variable domain: GAGVSQSPRYKVTKRGQDVALRCDPISGHVSLYWYRQALGQGPEFLTYFNYEAQQDKSGLPNDRFSAERPEGSISTLTIQRTEQRDSAMYRCASSLLGATGANVLTFGAGSRLTVL.

The genes are TRBV30 and TRBJ2-7; D unresolved. Germline V lookup: CDR1 GTSNPN, CDR2 SVGIG (reference sequence). The V gene lost 0 bases and the J gene lost 0 bases, with 12 bases spanning the gap. This CDR3 has 15 residues. CDR3 in amino acids: CAWSVQWHFSYEQYF. The CDR3, as DNA: TGTGCCTGGAGTGTACAGTGGCATTTCTCCTACGAGCAGTACTTC.

The chain links TRBV4-1 to TRBJ2-2, with 10 bases fitting TRBD1. Germline loops: CDR1 MGHRA, CDR2 YSYEKL. The CDR3 contains 19 residues. The V segment lost 2 bases and the J segment 0 bases; nucleotides outside the gene matches: 9. In DNA form, the CDR3 reads TGCGCCAGCAGCCAAAGTCCCCTTGGACAGGGGGCGAACACCGGGGAGCTGTTTTTT. Translated: CASSQSPLGQGANTGELFF.

Notes on this clonotype: The conserved phenylalanine or tryptophan normally closing the CDR3 is absent here, so this likely arose from a read error. V gene TRBV7-6 combines with J gene TRBJ2-3; the D is unclear. Trimming took 2 bases from V and 4 from J, leaving 4 bases between them. CDR1 and CDR2 (germline): SGHVS, FNYEAQ. This CDR3 contains 12 residues. Written as DNA, the CDR3 is TGTGCCAGCAGCTTATTTGCAGATACGCAGTATTCT. Translation: CASSLFADTQYS.

The rearrangement links TRBV27 to TRBJ2-7; no clear D gene. Looked up from germline, CDR1 is MNHEY and CDR2 is SMNVEV (reference sequence). The CDR3 has 14 amino acids. V was shortened by 3 bases and J by 0 bases, with 9 bases between the two germline ends. CDR3 sequence (DNA): TGTGCCAGCAGTTTTCGGCCACACTCCTACGAGCAGTACTTC. It translates to CASSFRPHSYEQYF.

This rearrangement joins TRBV2 to TRBJ2-5; TRBD1 is a possible D gene (5 bases). Germline V gene data show CDR1 as SNHLY and CDR2 as FYNNEI. This CDR3 region has 14 residues. The V and J ends lost 5 bases and 1 base respectively, with 11 bases between them. In DNA form, the CDR3 reads TGTGCCAGCAGTCGCGACAGAATCCAAGAGACCCAGTACTTC. Encoded protein: CASSRDRIQETQYF.

Turning to this clonotype: This could be a read error, since a much larger clone is one nucleotide away. The chain joins TRBV20-1 to TRBJ2-3; D remains unclear. The CDR3 is 12 residues long. Germline CDR1 DFQATT, CDR2 SNEGSKA (reference sequence). Trimming left V 2 bases short and J 2 bases short, with 5 bases between. The CDR3 loop is CSARRSTDTQYF. The CDR3 nucleotides read TGCAGTGCTAGAAGGTCCACAGATACGCAGTATTTT.

J is TRBJ2-3 and V is TRBV20-1; D uncertain. V dropped 6 bases and J dropped 2 bases, with 9 bases sitting between them. This CDR3 is 12 amino acids long. The germline V gene has CDR1 DFQATT and CDR2 SNEGSKA (reference sequence). The DNA of the CDR3 is TGCAGTGCCCAGAGTTACACAGATACGCAGTATTTT. It translates to CSAQSYTDTQYF.

This clonotype has more than one count but fewer than ten. The chain is built from TRBV5-1 and TRBJ1-1; tentative D call: TRBD1 (5 bases). This CDR3 is 14 amino acids long. Between the trimmed V and J ends, which lost 4 bases and 8 bases, there was a span of 18 bases. Germline V gives CDR1 SGHRS, CDR2 YFSETQ. CDR3 sequence (DNA): TGCGCCAGCAGCCCCACCTCGGGGACCCCCGAAGCTTTCTTT. Its translation: CASSPTSGTPEAFF. The full variable domain, its missing parts supplied by reference TRBV5-1 and TRBJ1-1, is KAGVTQTPRYLIKTRGQQVTLSCSPISGHRSVSWYQQTPGQGLQFLFEYFSETQRNKGNFPGRFSGRQFSNSRSEMNVSTLELGDSALYLCASSPTSGTPEAFFGQGTRLTVV.

This clonotype occurred a few times. V usage is TRBV6-2 or TRBV6-3 and J usage is TRBJ2-6, with no clear D. Trimming took off 4 bases at V and 3 bases at J, with 10 bases between the two ends. CDR3 length equals 15 residues. CDR1 and CDR2 (germline): MNHEY, SVGEGT. This CDR3 reads CASSLGSGGANVLTF. The CDR3 bases are TGTGCCAGCAGTTTGGGCTCAGGTGGGGCCAACGTCCTGACTTTC.

CDR3 bases: TGTGCCAGCAGTTTAAGGCCCAGGGGCACTGAAGCTTTCTTT. This codes for CASSLRPRGTEAFF. The chain is built from TRBV12-3 or TRBV12-4 and TRBJ1-1, with D perhaps matching TRBD1 (6 bases). The CDR3 is 14 residues long. V lost 2 bases, J lost 4 bases, and 11 bases lay in between.

This clonotype was observed many times. The rearrangement joins TRBV6-1 to TRBJ1-1; D gene uncertain. Germline CDR1 reads MNHNS; CDR2 reads SASEGT. The CDR3 totals 13 residues. V lost 6 bases to trimming and J lost 0 bases, with 8 bases between them. Written as DNA, the CDR3 is TGTGCCAGCAGGGTGGAGGTGAACACTGAAGCTTTCTTT. Translated, it gives CASRVEVNTEAFF.

CDR3 DNA sequence: TGTGCCACCAGTGATATGTATGGCTACACCTTC. Amino acid sequence: CATSDMYGYTF. The genes are TRBV24-1 and TRBJ1-2; D not resolved. CDR3 size: 11 residues. V was trimmed by 3 bases and J by 5 bases, leaving 3 bases between them. Germline assignment: CDR1 KGHDR and CDR2 SFDVKD.

CDR3 sequence reads: CASSPLGGSGYTF. DNA for the CDR3: TGTGCCAGCAGCCCTCTAGGTGGGTCCGGCTACACCTTC. The J gene is TRBJ1-2, the V gene TRBV7-3; D remains ambiguous. The germline V gene encodes CDR1 SGHTA and CDR2 FQGTGA. The germline V and J ends were trimmed by 5 bases and 8 bases, with 15 bases remaining between them. This CDR3 spans 13 amino acids. Filled out from reference TRBV7-3 and TRBJ1-2, the complete variable domain reads GAGVSQTPSNKVTEKGKYVELRCDPISGHTALYWYRQSLGQGPEFLIYFQGTGAADDSGLPNDRFFAVRPEGSVSTLKIQRTERGDSAVYLCASSPLGGSGYTFGSGTRLTVV.

The rearrangement uses TRBV27 and TRBJ2-7, with D maybe TRBD1 (6 bases). The CDR3 extends over 14 amino acids. CDR1 MNHEY and CDR2 SMNVEV come from the germline V gene (reference sequence). Trimming shortened V by 8 bases and J by 0 bases, and 14 bases separated the two germline ends. The CDR3 nucleotides read TGTGCCAGCTATAAAACAGGGTACTCCTACGAGCAGTACTTC. This encodes CASYKTGYSYEQYF.